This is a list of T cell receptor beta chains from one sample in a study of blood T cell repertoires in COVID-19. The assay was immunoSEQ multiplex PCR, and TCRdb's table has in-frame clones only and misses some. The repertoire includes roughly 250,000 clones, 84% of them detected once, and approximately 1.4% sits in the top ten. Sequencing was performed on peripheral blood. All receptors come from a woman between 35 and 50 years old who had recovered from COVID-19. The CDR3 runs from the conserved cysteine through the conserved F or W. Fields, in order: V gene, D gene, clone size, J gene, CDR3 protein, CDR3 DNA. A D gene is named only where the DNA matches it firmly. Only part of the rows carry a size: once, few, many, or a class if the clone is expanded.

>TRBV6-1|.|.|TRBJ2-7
CASSEYGGGRYEQYF
TGTGCCAGCAGTGAATACGGGGGAGGCCGATACGAGCAGTACTTC
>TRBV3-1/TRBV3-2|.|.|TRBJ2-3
CASSQVRRATGDTQYF
TGTGCCAGCAGCCAAGTTAGACGGGCGACAGGAGATACGCAGTATTTT
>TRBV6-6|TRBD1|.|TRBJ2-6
CASSHDRVRTGANVLTF
TGTGCCAGCAGTCACGACAGGGTTAGGACTGGGGCCAACGTCCTGACTTTC
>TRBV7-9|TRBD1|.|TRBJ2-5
CASRAAKGASETQYF
TGTGCCAGCAGGGCCGCAAAGGGGGCGTCGGAGACCCAGTACTTC
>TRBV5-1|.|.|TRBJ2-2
CASSIRDTNTGELFF
TGCGCCAGCAGCATCCGGGACACCAACACCGGGGAGCTGTTTTTT
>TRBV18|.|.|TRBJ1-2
CASSLNRDGYTF
TGTGCCAGCTCACTAAACAGGGATGGCTACACCTTC
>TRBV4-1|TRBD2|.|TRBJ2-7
CASSQPQLAGTNEQYF
TGCGCCAGCAGCCAACCCCAACTAGCGGGGACGAACGAGCAGTACTTC
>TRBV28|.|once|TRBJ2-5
CASSSAGRSTVETQYF
TGTGCCAGCAGTTCAGCAGGGCGGAGTACAGTTGAGACCCAGTACTTC
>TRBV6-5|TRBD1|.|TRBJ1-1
CASSYSAGGITEAFF
TGTGCCAGCAGTTACTCGGCAGGGGGCATCACTGAAGCTTTCTTT
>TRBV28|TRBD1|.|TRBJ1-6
CASSLTGTGFSPLHF
TGTGCCAGCAGCCTGACCGGGACAGGGTTTTCACCCCTCCACTTT
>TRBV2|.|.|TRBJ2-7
CASRANPLSSFEQYF
TGTGCCAGCAGGGCCAATCCCCTATCTAGCTTCGAGCAGTACTTC
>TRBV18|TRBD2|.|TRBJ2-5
CASSQGLDGTQYF
TGTGCCAGCTCGCAGGGACTAGACGGGACCCAGTACTTC
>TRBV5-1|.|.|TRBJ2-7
CASSLTGEPEQYF
TGCGCCAGCAGCTTAACCGGGGAACCCGAGCAGTACTTC
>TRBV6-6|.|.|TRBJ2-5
CASSYSGRGAETQYF
TGTGCCAGCAGTTACTCGGGCAGGGGAGCTGAGACCCAGTACTTC
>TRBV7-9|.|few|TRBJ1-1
CASSVGTTEAFF
TGTGCCAGCAGCGTCGGGACAACTGAAGCTTTCTTT
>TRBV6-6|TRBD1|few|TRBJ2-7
CASSRGQGGNYEQYF
TGTGCCAGCAGCCGAGGACAGGGGGGGAATTACGAGCAGTACTTC
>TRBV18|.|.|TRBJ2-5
CASSRSTNREETQYF
TGTGCCAGCTCTCGATCCACTAACAGGGAAGAGACCCAGTACTTC
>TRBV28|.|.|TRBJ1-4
CASTTREKLFF
TGTGCCAGCACTACGCGGGAAAAACTGTTTTTT
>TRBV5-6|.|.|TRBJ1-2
CASSLVQKYGYTF
TGTGCCAGCAGCTTGGTTCAGAAGTATGGCTACACCTTC
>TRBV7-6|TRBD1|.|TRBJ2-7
CASSTRTGPDEQYF
TGTGCCAGCAGCACACGGACAGGGCCGGACGAGCAGTACTTC
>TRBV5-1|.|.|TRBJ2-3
CASSYGQTDTQYF
TGCGCCAGCAGCTACGGACAAACAGATACGCAGTATTTT
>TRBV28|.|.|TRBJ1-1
CASRPPRGRTEAFF
TGTGCCAGCAGACCCCCTAGGGGTCGGACTGAAGCTTTCTTT
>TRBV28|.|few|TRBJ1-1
CASGDAGVVAEAFF
TGTGCCAGCGGCGATGCAGGGGTGGTGGCGGAAGCTTTCTTT
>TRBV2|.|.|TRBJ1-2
CASSAGRGYGYTF
TGTGCCAGCAGCGCCGGTCGGGGCTATGGCTACACCTTC
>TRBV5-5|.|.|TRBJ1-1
CASSRLDTYTEAFF
TGTGCCAGCAGCCGCCTGGACACCTACACTGAAGCTTTCTTT
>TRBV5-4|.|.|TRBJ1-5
CASSPGAGSNQPQHF
TGTGCCAGCAGCCCAGGGGCAGGTAGCAATCAGCCCCAGCATTTT
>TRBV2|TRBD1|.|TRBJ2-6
CASSEFTGGSGANVLTF
TGTGCCAGCAGTGAATTTACAGGGGGATCTGGGGCCAACGTCCTGACTTTC
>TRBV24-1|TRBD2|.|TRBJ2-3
CATSDPSKRGARDTQYF
TGTGCCACCAGTGATCCCTCAAAGCGGGGGGCGAGAGATACGCAGTATTTT
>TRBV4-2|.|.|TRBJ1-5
CASSQDLSQSDQPQHF
TGTGCCAGCAGCCAAGATTTGTCACAGTCGGATCAGCCCCAGCATTTT
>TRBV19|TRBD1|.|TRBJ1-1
CASSISGTANTEAFF
TGTGCCAGTAGTATTTCCGGGACAGCGAACACTGAAGCTTTCTTT
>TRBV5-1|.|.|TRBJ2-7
CASSPDSPSYEQYF
TGCGCCAGCAGCCCAGACAGTCCCTCCTACGAGCAGTACTTC
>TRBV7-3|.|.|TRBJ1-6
CASREGQNSPLHF
TGTGCCAGCAGGGAAGGACAGAATTCACCCCTCCACTTT
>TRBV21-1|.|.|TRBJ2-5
CASSGQGTQETQYF
TGTGCCAGCAGCGGACAGGGGACCCAAGAGACCCAGTACTTC
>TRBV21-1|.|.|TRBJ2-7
CARIPGQGTRYEQYF
TGTGCCAGAATCCCGGGACAAGGGACCCGCTACGAGCAGTACTTC
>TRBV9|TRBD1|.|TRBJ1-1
CASSSSRAGGNGVNTEAFF
TGTGCCAGCAGCTCTAGTAGGGCAGGGGGCAATGGAGTGAACACTGAAGCTTTCTTT
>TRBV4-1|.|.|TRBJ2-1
CASSRGEGSSYNEQFF
TGCGCCAGCAGCCGTGGGGAAGGGAGCTCCTACAATGAGCAGTTCTTC
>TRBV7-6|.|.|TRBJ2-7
CASSSYMAGFSYEQYF
TGTGCCAGCAGCTCCTACATGGCGGGGTTCTCCTACGAGCAGTACTTC
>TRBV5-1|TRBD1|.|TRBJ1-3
CASRGGGGDGNTIYF
TGCGCCAGCCGGGGAGGAGGGGGCGATGGAAACACCATATATTTT
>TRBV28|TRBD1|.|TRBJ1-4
CASSWDSGREKLFF
TGTGCCAGCAGTTGGGACAGTGGTAGGGAAAAACTGTTTTTT
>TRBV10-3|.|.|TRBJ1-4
CAIRDGGAANEKLFF
TGTGCCATCAGAGACGGGGGGGCGGCTAATGAAAAACTGTTTTTT
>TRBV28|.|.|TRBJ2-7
CASSQAGTPSYEQYF
TGTGCCAGCAGTCAAGCCGGGACACCGTCCTACGAGCAGTACTTC
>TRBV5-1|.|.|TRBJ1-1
CASSSRDSRENTEAFF
TGCGCCAGCAGTTCACGGGATTCAAGGGAGAACACTGAAGCTTTCTTT
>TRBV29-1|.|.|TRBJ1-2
CSVKQQDLNYGYTF
TGCAGCGTTAAACAACAGGACCTCAACTATGGCTACACCTTC
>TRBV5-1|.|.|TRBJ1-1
CASSQTGSNTEAFF
TGCGCCAGCAGCCAGACAGGTTCGAACACTGAAGCTTTCTTT
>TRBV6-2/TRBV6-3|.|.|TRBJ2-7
CASSYVDFTSEQYF
TGTGCCAGCAGTTACGTGGACTTTACCTCCGAGCAGTACTTC
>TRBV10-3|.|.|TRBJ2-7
CAISESGGGWDSYEQYF
TGTGCCATCAGTGAGTCGGGCGGAGGGTGGGACTCCTACGAGCAGTACTTC
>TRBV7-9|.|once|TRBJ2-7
CASSPGWSTNNEQYF
TGTGCCAGCAGCCCGGGGTGGAGCACGAACAACGAGCAGTACTTC
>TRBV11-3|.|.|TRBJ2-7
CASSLGSVYEQYF
TGTGCCAGCAGCTTAGGGTCAGTCTACGAGCAGTACTTC
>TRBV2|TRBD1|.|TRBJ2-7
CASSWDSGEQYF
TGTGCCAGCAGTTGGGACAGTGGCGAGCAGTACTTC
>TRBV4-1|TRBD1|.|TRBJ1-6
CASSPQGNSPLHF
TGCGCCAGCAGCCCACAGGGGAATTCACCCCTCCACTTT
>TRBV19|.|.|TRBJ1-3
CASESEARGNTIYF
TGTGCCAGCGAGTCAGAGGCACGTGGAAACACCATATATTTT
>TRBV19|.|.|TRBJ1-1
CASSIGRLGSRGTEAFF
TGTGCCAGTAGTATAGGGAGGCTGGGCTCCCGGGGCACTGAAGCTTTCTTT
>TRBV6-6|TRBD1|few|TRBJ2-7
CASSYLGQGNGEQYF
TGTGCCAGCAGTTATCTCGGACAGGGGAACGGCGAGCAGTACTTC
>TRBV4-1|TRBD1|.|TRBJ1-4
CASSRDRAPNEKLFF
TGCGCCAGCAGCCGGGACAGGGCCCCCAATGAAAAACTGTTTTTT